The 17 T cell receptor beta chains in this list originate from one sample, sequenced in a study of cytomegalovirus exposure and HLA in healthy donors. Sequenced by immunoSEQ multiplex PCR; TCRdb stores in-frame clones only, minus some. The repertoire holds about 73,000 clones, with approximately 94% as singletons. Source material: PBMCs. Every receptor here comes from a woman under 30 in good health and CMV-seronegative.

CDR3 in amino acids: CASGENYGYTF. DNA of the CDR3: TGTGCCAGCGGGGAGAACTATGGCTACACCTTC. This chain uses TRBV6-5 with TRBJ1-2; D is ambiguous. CDR3 size: 11 residues. Trimming pared 8 bases from V and 2 bases from J, leaving 6 bases between. CDR1 and CDR2 from the germline V gene are MNHEY and SVGAGI.

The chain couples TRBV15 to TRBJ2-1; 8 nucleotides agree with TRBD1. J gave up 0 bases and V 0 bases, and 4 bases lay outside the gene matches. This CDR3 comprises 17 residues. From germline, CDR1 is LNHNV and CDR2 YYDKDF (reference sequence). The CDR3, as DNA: TGTGCCACCAGCAGAGATCGTGGACAGGGCTCCTACAATGAGCAGTTCTTC. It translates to CATSRDRGQGSYNEQFF.

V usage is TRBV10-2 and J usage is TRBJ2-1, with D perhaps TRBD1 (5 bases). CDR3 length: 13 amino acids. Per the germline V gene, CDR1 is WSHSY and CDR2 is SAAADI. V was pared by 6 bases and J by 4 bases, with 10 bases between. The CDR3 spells CASRAGLYNEQFF. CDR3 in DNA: TGCGCCAGCAGGGCAGGGTTGTACAATGAGCAGTTCTTC.

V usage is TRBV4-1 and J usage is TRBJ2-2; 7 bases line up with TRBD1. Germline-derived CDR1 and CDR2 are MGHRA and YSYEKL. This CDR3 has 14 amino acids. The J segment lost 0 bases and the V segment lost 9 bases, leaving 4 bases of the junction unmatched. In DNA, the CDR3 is TGCGCCAGTCGGACAGGACCGAACACCGGGGAGCTGTTTTTT. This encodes CASRTGPNTGELFF.

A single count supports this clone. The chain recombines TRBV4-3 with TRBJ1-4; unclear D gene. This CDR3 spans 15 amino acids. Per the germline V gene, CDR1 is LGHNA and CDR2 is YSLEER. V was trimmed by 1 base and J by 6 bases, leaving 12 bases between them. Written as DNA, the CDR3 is TGCGCCAGCAGCCAAGTTTTGGCGGTGGATGAAAAACTGTTTTTT. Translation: CASSQVLAVDEKLFF.

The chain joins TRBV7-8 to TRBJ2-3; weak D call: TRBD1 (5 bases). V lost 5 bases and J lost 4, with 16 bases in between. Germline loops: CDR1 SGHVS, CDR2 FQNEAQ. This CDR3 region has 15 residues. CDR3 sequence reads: CASSPTPGRADTQYF. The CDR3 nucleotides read TGTGCCAGCAGCCCCACTCCAGGGCGCGCAGATACGCAGTATTTT.

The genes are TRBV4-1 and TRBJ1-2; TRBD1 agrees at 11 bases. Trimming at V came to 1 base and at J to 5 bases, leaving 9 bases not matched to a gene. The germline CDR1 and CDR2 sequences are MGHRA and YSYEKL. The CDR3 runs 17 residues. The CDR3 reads CASSQADRGPVVYGYTF. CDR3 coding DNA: TGCGCCAGCAGCCAAGCGGACAGGGGGCCGGTTGTGTATGGCTACACCTTC.

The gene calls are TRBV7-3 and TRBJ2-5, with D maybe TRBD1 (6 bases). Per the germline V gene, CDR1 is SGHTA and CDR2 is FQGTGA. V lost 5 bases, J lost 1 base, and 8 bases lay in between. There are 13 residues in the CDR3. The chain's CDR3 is CASSGDIQETQYF. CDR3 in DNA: TGTGCCAGCAGCGGGGACATCCAAGAGACCCAGTACTTC.

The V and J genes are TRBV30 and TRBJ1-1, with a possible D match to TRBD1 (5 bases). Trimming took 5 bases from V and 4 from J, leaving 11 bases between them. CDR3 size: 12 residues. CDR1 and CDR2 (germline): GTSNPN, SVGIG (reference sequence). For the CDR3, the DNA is TGTGCCTGGCGCACAGGTTTCACTGAAGCTTTCTTT. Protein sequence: CAWRTGFTEAFF.

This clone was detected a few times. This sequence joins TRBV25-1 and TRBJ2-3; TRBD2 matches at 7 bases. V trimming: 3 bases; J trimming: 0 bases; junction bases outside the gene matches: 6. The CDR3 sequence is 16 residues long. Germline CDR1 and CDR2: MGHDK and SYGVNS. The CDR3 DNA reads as TGTGCCAGCAGTGAGGTCCTAGCGGAGAGCACAGATACGCAGTATTTT. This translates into CASSEVLAESTDTQYF.

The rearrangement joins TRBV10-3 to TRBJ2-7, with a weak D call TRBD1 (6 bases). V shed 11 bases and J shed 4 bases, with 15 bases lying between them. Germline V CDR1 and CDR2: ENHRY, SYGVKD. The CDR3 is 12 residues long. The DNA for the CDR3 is TGTGCCCTTAGGACAGAAGGATACGAGCAGTACTTC. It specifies CALRTEGYEQYF.

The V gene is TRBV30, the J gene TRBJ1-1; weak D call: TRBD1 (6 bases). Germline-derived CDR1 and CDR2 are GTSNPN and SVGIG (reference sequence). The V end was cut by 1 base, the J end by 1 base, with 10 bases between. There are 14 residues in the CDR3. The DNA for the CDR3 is TGTGCCTGGAGTGCCGGACAGCCGAACACTGAAGCTTTCTTT. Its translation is CAWSAGQPNTEAFF.

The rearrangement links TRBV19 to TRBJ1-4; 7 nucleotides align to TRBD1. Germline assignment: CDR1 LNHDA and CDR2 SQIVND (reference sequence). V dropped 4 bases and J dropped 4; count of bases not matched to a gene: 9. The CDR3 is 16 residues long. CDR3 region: CASSTGQDSYNEKLFF. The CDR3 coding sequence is TGTGCCAGTAGTACCGGACAGGACTCTTATAATGAAAAACTGTTTTTT.

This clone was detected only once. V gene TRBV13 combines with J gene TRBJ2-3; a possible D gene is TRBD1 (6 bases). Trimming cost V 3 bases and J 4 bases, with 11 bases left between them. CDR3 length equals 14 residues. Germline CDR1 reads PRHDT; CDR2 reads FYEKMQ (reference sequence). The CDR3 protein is CASSFWGLADTQYF. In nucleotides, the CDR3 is TGTGCCAGCAGCTTCTGGGGGCTGGCAGATACGCAGTATTTT. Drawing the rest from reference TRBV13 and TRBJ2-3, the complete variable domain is AAGVIQSPRHLIKEKRETATLKCYPIPRHDTVYWYQQGPGQDPQFLISFYEKMQSDKGSIPDRFSAQQFSDYHSELNMSSLELGDSALYFCASSFWGLADTQYFGPGTRLTVL.

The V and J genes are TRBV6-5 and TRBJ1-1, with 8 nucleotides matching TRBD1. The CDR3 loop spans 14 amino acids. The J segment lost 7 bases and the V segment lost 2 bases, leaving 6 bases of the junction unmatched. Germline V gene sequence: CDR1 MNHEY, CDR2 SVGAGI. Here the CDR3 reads CASSYQIQGGEAFF. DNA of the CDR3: TGTGCCAGCAGTTACCAAATACAGGGGGGTGAAGCTTTCTTT.

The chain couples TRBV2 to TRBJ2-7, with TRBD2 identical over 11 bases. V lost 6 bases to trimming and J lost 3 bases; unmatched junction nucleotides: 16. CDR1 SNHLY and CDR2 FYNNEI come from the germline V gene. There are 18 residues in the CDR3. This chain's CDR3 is CASRGSLGSGRVDYEQYF. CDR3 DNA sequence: TGTGCCAGCAGGGGGAGTCTTGGTAGCGGGAGGGTAGACTACGAGCAGTACTTC.

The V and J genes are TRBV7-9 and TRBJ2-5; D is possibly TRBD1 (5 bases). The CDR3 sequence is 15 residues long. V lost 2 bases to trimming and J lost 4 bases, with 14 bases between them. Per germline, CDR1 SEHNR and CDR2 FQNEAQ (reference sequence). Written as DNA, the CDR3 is TGTGCCAGCAGCTTACCCAGGGTAGAAGGAGAGACCCAGTACTTC. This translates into CASSLPRVEGETQYF.